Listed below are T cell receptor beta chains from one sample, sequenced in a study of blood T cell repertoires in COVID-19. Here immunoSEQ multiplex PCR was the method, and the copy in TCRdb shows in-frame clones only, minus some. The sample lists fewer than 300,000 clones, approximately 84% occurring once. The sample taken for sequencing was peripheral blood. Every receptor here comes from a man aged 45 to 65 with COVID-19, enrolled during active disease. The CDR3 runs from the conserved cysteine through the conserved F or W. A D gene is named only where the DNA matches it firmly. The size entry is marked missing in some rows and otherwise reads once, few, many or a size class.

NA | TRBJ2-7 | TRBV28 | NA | TGTGCCAGCAGTTTGTACGGAACAGACTACGAGCAGTACTTC | CASSLYGTDYEQYF
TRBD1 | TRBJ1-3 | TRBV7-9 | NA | TGTGCCAGCAGCCGGATTGGACAGGGGTGGGGAAACACCATATATTTT | CASSRIGQGWGNTIYF
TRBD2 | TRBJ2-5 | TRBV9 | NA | TGTGCCAGCAGCGTAGATCCTAGCGGGAGCGGGGAGACCCAGTACTTC | CASSVDPSGSGETQYF
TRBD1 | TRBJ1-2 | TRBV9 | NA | TGTGCCAGCAGCGTAGCTCCAAACAGGGGTTACTATGGCTACACCTTC | CASSVAPNRGYYGYTF
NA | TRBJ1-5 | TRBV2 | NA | TGTGCCAGCAGGGCAGGATTGATCCATAGCAATCAGCCCCAGCATTTT | CASRAGLIHSNQPQHF
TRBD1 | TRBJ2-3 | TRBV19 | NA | TGTGCCAGTAGCCGCCGGACAGGTTACACAGATACGCAGTATTTT | CASSRRTGYTDTQYF
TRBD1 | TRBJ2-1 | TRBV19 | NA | TGTGCCAGTACAATGGACAGGGATTTCAATGAGCAGTTCTTC | CASTMDRDFNEQFF
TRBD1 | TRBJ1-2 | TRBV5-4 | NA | TGTGCCAGCAGCTCGGGACAGGGTTACTATGGCTACACCTTC | CASSSGQGYYGYTF
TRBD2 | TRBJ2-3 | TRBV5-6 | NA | TGTGCCAGCAGCCCCCGGACTAGCGGGAGGGCCACAGATACGCAGTATTTT | CASSPRTSGRATDTQYF
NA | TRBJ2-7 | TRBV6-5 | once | TGTGCCAGCAGACACGGGACAAACTACGAGCAGTACTTC | CASRHGTNYEQYF
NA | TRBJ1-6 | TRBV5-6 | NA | TGTGCCAGCAGCTTGATGCAGGGATCTAATTCTGGTCTCCACTTT | CASSLMQGSNSGLHF
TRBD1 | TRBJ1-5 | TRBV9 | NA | TGTGCCAGCAGCGCGACAGGGGACAATCAGCCCCAGCATTTT | CASSATGDNQPQHF
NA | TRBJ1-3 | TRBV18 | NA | TGTGCCAGCTCACCCGCCAGGTGGAACTCTGGAAACACCATATATTTT | CASSPARWNSGNTIYF
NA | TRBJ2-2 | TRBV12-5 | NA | TGTGCTAGTGGTTTGATCACAACAGGAAGAGCCGGGGAGCTGTTTTTT | CASGLITTGRAGELFF
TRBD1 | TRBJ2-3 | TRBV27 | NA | TGTGCCAGCAGGGGACAGGGCCCAGATACGCAGTATTTT | CASRGQGPDTQYF
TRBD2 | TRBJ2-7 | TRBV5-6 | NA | TGTGCCAGCAGCTCCTTACTAGCGTGGGAGCAGTACTTC | CASSSLLAWEQYF
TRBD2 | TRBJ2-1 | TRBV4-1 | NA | TGCGCCAGCAGCCAAGTAGCGGGAGGTAATGAGCAGTTCTTC | CASSQVAGGNEQFF
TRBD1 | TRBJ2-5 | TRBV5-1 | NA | TGCGCCAGCAGCCCCGGGACAGGGGTTGTAGAGACCCAGTACTTC | CASSPGTGVVETQYF
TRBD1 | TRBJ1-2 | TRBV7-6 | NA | TGTGCCAGCAGACCGATCTCAGGGGGCCTGCGCTACACCTTC | CASRPISGGLRYTF
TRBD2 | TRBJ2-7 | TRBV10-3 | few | TGTGCCATCAGTGATCGGACTAGCGGAGACTACGAGCAGTACTTC | CAISDRTSGDYEQYF
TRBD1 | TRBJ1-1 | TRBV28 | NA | TGTGCCAGCAGTTTTCTCGACAGGGTTACTGAAGCTTTCTTT | CASSFLDRVTEAFF
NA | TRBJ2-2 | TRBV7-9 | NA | TGTGCCAGCAGCTTATCGGGGTCCGGGGAGCTGTTTTTT | CASSLSGSGELFF
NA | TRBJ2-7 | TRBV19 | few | TGTGCCAGTAGTATAGGGCCGGCGGGTGAGCAGTACTTC | CASSIGPAGEQYF
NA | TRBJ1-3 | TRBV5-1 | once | TGCGCCAGCAGCTTTCAGGGTGTGGTAGGAAACACCATATATTTT | CASSFQGVVGNTIYF
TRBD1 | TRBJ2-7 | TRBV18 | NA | TGTGCCAGCTCCCCACAGGGGGAGTCCTACGAGCAGTACTTC | CASSPQGESYEQYF
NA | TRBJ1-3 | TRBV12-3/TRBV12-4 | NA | TGTGCCAGCACTGGACAGCTGGGAAACACCATATATTTT | CASTGQLGNTIYF
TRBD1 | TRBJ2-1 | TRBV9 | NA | TGTGCCAGCAGCCCCGAGGACAGGGGTCGGAACTACAATGAGCAGTTCTTC | CASSPEDRGRNYNEQFF
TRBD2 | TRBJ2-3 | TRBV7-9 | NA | TGTGCCAGCAGCTTGGGTGATAGCGGGAGCGGAGTGTATACGCAGTATTTT | CASSLGDSGSGVYTQYF
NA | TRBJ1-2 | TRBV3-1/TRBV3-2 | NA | TGTGCCAGCAGCCCCCTTACAGACCGTGGCTACACCTTC | CASSPLTDRGYTF
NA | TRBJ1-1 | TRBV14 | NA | TGTGCCAGCAGCCAAGATAGGGGCATACGCATGAACACTGAAGCTTTCTTT | CASSQDRGIRMNTEAFF
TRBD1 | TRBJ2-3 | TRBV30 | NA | TGTGCCTGGAGTGTAGGAACAGGGGGCACAGATACGCAGTATTTT | CAWSVGTGGTDTQYF
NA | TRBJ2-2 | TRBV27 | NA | TGTGCCAGCAGTTTAGTTGGTTGGACACCAAACACCGGGGAGCTGTTTTTT | CASSLVGWTPNTGELFF
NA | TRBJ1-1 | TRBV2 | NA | TGTGCCAGCAGTGATCTAGGCAGGGGAAACACTGAAGCTTTCTTT | CASSDLGRGNTEAFF
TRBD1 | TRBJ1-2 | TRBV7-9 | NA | TGTGCCAGCAGCACCAACCAGGACAGGGCTGGCTACACCTTC | CASSTNQDRAGYTF
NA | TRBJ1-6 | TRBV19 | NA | TGTGCCAGTAGTATACGGGTCAGCGGAGGAAATAATTCACCCCTCCACTTT | CASSIRVSGGNNSPLHF
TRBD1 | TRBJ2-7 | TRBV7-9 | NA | TGTGCCAGCAGCTTAGATACAGGGGGCCTCACCTACGAGCAGTACTTC | CASSLDTGGLTYEQYF
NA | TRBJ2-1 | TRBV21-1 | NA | TGTGCCAGCAGCAAAGCCTTACTAGCGGGAGGGTACAATGAGCAGTTCTTC | CASSKALLAGGYNEQFF
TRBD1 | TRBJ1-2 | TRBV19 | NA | TGTGCCAGCCTCTTCCGGGACAGGGCTAACTATGGCTACACCTTC | CASLFRDRANYGYTF
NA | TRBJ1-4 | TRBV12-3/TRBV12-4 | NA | TGTGCCAGCAATTCGGACAACGAAAAACTGTTTTTT | CASNSDNEKLFF
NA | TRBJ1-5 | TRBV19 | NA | TGTGCCAGTAGAAAAGCTTCTAATCAGCCCCAGCATTTT | CASRKASNQPQHF
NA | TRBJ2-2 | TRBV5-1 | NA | TGCGCCAGCAGCTCGGAGCTGATGAACACCGGGGAGCTGTTTTTT | CASSSELMNTGELFF
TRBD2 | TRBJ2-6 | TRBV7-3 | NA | TGTGCCAGCAGCACTAGCGGGTCTGGGGCCAACGTCCTGACTTTC | CASSTSGSGANVLTF
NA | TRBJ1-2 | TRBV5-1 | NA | TGCGCCAGCAGCCGGGACTCAGACTATGGCTACACCTTC | CASSRDSDYGYTF